This is a list of T cell receptor beta chains from one sample in a study of T cells expressing NK-cell markers. Using the 5' RACE reads, TCRdb records one entry per CDR3 protein without DNA. In total, the table holds about 110,000 distinct CDR3 sequences. The specimen was blood T cells: a sorted CD56 or NKG2C T cell subset, CD4+ or CD8+ T cells, or bulk PBMC T cells (not recorded which). All receptors derive from a woman between 18 and 75 years old in good health. Each CDR3 is given with its conserved first and last residue.

TRBJ2-1,TRBV11-1,CASSWFPGTSGASNEQFF
TRBJ2-7,TRBV2,CASSGGLSYEQYF
TRBJ2-3,TRBV6-1,CATRDLPINTQYF
TRBJ2-7,TRBV7-8,CASSPSGGVEQYF
TRBJ2-1,TRBV7-8,CASSAGTSNLPGNEQFF
TRBJ2-7,TRBV5-6,CASSLAIEQYF
TRBJ2-3,TRBV2,CASSMDSSKGEFTDTQYF
TRBJ1-1,TRBV14,CASSRAHTEAFF
TRBJ2-2,TRBV6-5,CASSYAQPGELFF
TRBJ1-5,TRBV6-5,CASSYALEAGNQPQHF
TRBJ2-4,TRBV5-1,CASSSNYRADIQYF